This T cell receptor beta chain is drawn from a study of T cell responses to AZD1222 COVID-19 vaccine (dated by TCRdb to the early 2020s). A note on the overall study: A total of approximately 240 trial participants underwent TCR sequencing, of whom about 210 had received two doses of AZD1222 and 26 had received two doses of the MenACWY control vaccine. Trial participants were enrolled into age subgroups of 18-55, 56-69 and 70-plus years, which contained 148, 28 and 57 TCR-sequenced participants, respectively. Study-level results and caveats: Conclusions about previously exposed vaccinees are limited because only a handful of AZD1222 recipients were SARS-CoV-2 seropositive at baseline. In the small 56-69-year group, the increase in depth fell short of significance, most likely because of low power. Participants were mostly white British and included more females than males, and it was suggested by the authors that clonal diversity may have been underestimated. CD4 TCRs associated with the vaccine covered the entire spike protein, and the dominant responses were in regions 160-218 and 743-854. Spike-specific TCR breadth and depth rose significantly after two AZD1222 doses compared with day 0 and with MenACWY recipients. Epitopes outside the regions mutated in the B.1.351 and B.1.1.7 variants were reportedly recognized by nearly half of the unique spike-specific TCRs. Because no day 14 peak-response samples were available, the repertoires could be characterized only after the peak T cell response.

The meaning of the sample's time point label: about 28 days (+/-7) after the second vaccine dose. AZD1222 recipients with second doses at about 4 weeks or about 12 weeks were pooled, because spike-specific TCR depth and breadth did not differ between schedules. The vaccinee samples were drawn from two UK trials, COV001 and COV002, one of which was a single-blind randomized controlled phase 2/3 trial testing AZD1222 (ChAdOx1 nCoV-19) in healthy adults. For TCRbeta chain sequencing, PBMC samples from trial participants were taken at day 0 and at day 28 after the second dose. Of note for this clone: There is no known antigen for this receptor. No quality values exist for individual bases; no much larger clone is one base distant.

From a lookup of the germline V gene (reference sequence), CDR1 and CDR2 are LNHDA and SQIVND. The CDR3, cysteine through phenylalanine, is 15 amino acids long. Only the CDR3 region is kept as DNA, spanning 45 bases read in frame from base 1. At the junction V is shortened by 8 bases and J by 0 bases, with 16 bases in between. The CDR3 regions of human TCRbeta chains were subjected to immunosequencing. Regarding the original processing steps: Repertoire TCRs were checked for matches against a reference library of SARS-CoV-2-specific TCRs that had been generated using the MIRA antigen-specificity platform. Breadth was defined as the fraction of unique TCRs that were SARS-CoV-2-associated. Depth was defined as the fraction of total T cells that were SARS-CoV-2-associated. Using the MIRA data, every spike-specific TCR was mapped to the spike region that the TCR reacted to and assigned to either a CD4 or a CD8 class. Log10-transformed breadth and depth values were compared by one-way ANOVA with Sidak's multiple comparisons tests. Sourced from immuneACCESS, this table was stored by TCRdb with only in-frame sequences that have V and J called. A share of the clones is absent; for the studies checked, an unresolved V gene accounts for under half, and the remainder has no known explanation. V and J calls and clone size are given by that table; D and trimming were obtained from the DNA. This sample has about 110,000 clones in its table, and 90% of those were observed once. The top ten hold approximately 8.2% of the sample.

This receptor was obtained from an adult who received the AZD1222 COVID-19 vaccine. Recombination connected TRBV19 to TRBJ1-1; the D region possibly corresponds to TRBD1 (6 bases align). The sample consisted of peripheral blood, taken 28 days after the second AZD1222 dose. The nucleotide sequence is given as TGTGCCAGTCAGGTCGGACAGCTTCTGAACACTGAAGCTTTCTTT. Translation gives CASQVGQLLNTEAFF.